The clone carrying this TCR beta chain was observed many times. Unique molecular identifiers featured in how the TCRbeta library was prepared. TCRdb re-derived calls from the PCR reads in MiXCR, one entry per CDR3 protein. The sample contains 100,000 or so distinct CDR3 sequences, roughly 16% of which appear only once. This sample is drawn from a study of T-cell reconstitution after alpha-beta-depleted transplantation in children. V gave up 5 bases and J gave up 6 bases; unmatched junction bases: 6. The CDR3 is made up of 14 amino acids. The clonotype originates from a male patient aged 2-9 years who had a stem cell transplant for acute lymphoblastic leukemia, so the T cells may come from the graft donor. This specimen consisted of PBMCs, mostly from graft donor cells, obtained 180 days after TCRalphabeta/CD19-depleted stem cell transplant. The chain carries TRBV12-3 or TRBV12-4 and TRBJ1-2, with 10 bases matching TRBD1. CDR3 region: CASSLGQGVDGYTF. CDR3 sequence (DNA): TGTGCCAGCAGTCTAGGACAGGGGGTTGATGGCTACACCTTC.